The T cell receptor beta chain under discussion was sequenced for a study of T cell repertoires in ileal Crohn's disease (dated by TCRdb to between 2018 and 2020). With regard to the full study: The median duration of disease was roughly 8.2 years, and at the time of surgery approximately 33% of patients were active smokers. The study ran alongside a multicentre cohort designed to identify predictors of early endoscopic recurrence after ileocolonic resection. The M0 samples consisted of biopsies taken from the inflamed part of the ileum within the surgical resection specimen. For commercial TCRB immunosequencing, 450 to 550 nanograms of biopsy DNA were submitted for each sample. The TCR repertoire was analysed in 50 to 70 patients with Crohn's disease drawn from a prospective multicentre cohort. A total of some 170 mucosal samples from around 60 patients were sequenced, collected from several sites on the surgical specimen as well as at postoperative endoscopy. Endoscopic postoperative recurrence was defined as a Rutgeerts score above i0. Roughly half of the patients were given postoperative therapy, with approximately 18 on anti-TNF agents and 10 to 12 on thiopurines. Every patient underwent surgery because of a complication, which was stricturing disease in around 61% of cases and penetrating disease in about 39%. Study-level results and caveats: Compared with CD4 T cells, sorted CD8 T cells contained more high-frequency clones, which suggests that the mucosal expansions were mostly CD8. A significantly higher proportion of clonal expansions was observed in active smokers at surgery than in non-smokers (approximately 28% vs 17%, p=0.02). Only a subgroup of patients, of unstated size, had their mucosal CD4 and CD8 T cells sorted and sequenced. Endoscopic recurrence was found to be associated with higher high-frequency clone percentages at surgery, and recurrence was observed in all patients with clonality above 26.8% (18/57).

The library was generated by the immunoSEQ multiplex PCR assay. CDR3 regions were amplified from genomic DNA by Adaptive Biotechnology using a two-step, amplification bias-controlled multiplex PCR. The first PCR used primers for every V and J gene segment; the second PCR added barcodes and Illumina adapters. CDR3 libraries were sequenced using an Illumina instrument. Under the source paper's analysis protocol: The analysis used both the pipelines supplied by the vendor and custom analysis of the raw data in R/Bioconductor with R version 3.3.0. Clonality, which ranges from 0 to 1, was calculated as the inverse of the normalised Shannon entropy across all productive clones. High-frequency clones were defined as the share of the repertoire occupied by the top 100 clones, with only clones passing a 95% confidence test being retained. Repertoire diversity was measured with the Simpson index, and overlap between samples was measured with the Morisita-Horn index. TCRdb provides this immuneACCESS table in a form limited to in-frame rearrangements. Some clones are lacking; in checked studies, under half of them reflect an unresolved V gene, and why the rest are absent is not known. D and trimming come from the DNA, and the V and J calls and clone size come from that table. The sample records about 4,000 clones, about 80% of which are singletons. Of the sample, 7.1% is held by the ten largest clones.

Sample time point, as interpreted from the label and publication: inflamed ileum from the surgical specimen. Adults with ileal or ileocolonic Crohn's disease for whom ileocolonic resection was indicated were considered eligible. Before DNA extraction, whole ileal mucosal biopsies were kept frozen at -80 degrees C. Genomic DNA was isolated from frozen whole biopsies using a TRizol-based method, and the DNA was quantified with a NanoDrop 2000 spectrophotometer. The CDR1 and CDR2 encoded by the germline V gene (reference sequence) are GTSNPN and SVGIG. Trimming at the junction amounts to 1 base on V and 5 bases on J, and the germline ends lie 11 bases apart. From the cysteine through the phenylalanine, the CDR3 covers 13 amino acids. The retained sequence is limited to the CDR3, 39 bases, with the frame set at the first base. Notes on this clone: What antigen it recognizes has not been identified. Base quality data are lacking; no much larger clone is found one base away.

The sample was ileal tissue. This TCR was sampled from an adult with Crohn's disease. The chain is encoded by TRBV30 joined to TRBJ1-1, with an unclear D gene assignment. The encoded CDR3 is CAWSASSETEAFF. The DNA is as follows: TGTGCCTGGAGTGCCAGTAGCGAGACTGAAGCTTTCTTT.